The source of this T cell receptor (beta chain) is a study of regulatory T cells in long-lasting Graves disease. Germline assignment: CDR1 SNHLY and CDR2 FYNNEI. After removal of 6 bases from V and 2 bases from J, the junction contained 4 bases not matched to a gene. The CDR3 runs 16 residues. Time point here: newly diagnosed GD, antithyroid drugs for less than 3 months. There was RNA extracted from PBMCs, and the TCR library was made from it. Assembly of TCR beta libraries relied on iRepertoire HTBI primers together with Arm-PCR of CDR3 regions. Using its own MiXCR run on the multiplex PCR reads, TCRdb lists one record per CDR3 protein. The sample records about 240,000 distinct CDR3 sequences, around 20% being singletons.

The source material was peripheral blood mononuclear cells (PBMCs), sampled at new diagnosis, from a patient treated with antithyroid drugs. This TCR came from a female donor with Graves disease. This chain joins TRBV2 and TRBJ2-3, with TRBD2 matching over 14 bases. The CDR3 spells CASRGGLAGVTDTQYF. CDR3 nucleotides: TGTGCCAGCAGGGGGGGACTAGCGGGAGTCACAGATACGCAGTATTTT.